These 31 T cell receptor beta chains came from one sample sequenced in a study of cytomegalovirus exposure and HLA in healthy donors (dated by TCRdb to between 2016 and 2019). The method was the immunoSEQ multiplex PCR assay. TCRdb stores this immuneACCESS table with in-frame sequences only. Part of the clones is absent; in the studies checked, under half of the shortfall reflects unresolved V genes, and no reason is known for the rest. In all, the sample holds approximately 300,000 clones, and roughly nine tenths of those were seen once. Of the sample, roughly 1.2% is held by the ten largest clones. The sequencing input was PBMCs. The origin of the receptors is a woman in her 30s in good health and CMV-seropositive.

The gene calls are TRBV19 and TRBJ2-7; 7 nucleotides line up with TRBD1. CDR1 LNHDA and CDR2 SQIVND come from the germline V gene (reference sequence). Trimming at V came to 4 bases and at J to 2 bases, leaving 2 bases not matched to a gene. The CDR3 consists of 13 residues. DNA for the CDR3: TGTGCCAGTAGTAGGGGGACAGCCTACGAGCAGTACTTC. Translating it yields CASSRGTAYEQYF.

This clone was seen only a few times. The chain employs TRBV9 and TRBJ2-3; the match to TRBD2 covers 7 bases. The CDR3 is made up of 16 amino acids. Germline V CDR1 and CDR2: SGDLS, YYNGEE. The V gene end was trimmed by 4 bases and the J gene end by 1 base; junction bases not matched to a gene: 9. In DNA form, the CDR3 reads TGTGCCAGCAGCTCCCCCAGGACTAGTGGCACAGATACGCAGTATTTT. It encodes CASSSPRTSGTDTQYF.

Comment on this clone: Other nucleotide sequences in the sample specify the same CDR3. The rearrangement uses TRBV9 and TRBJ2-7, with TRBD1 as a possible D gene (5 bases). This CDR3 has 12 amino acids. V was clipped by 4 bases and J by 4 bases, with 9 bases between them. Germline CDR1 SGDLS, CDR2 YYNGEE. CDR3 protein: CASSPQGYEQYF. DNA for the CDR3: TGTGCCAGCAGCCCGCAGGGTTACGAGCAGTACTTC.

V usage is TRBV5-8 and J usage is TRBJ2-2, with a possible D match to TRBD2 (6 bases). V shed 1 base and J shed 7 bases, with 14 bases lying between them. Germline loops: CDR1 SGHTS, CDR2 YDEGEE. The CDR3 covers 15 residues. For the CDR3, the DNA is TGTGCCAGCAGCTTGCGACGGGAGTGGGACGGGGAGCTGTTTTTT. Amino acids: CASSLRREWDGELFF.

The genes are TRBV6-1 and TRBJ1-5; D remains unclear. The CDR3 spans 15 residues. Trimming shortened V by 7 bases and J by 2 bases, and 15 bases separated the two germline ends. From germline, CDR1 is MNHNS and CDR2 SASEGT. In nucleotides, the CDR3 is TGTGCCAGCACCCTCGGTCAGTTAGGCAATCAGCCCCAGCATTTT. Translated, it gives CASTLGQLGNQPQHF.

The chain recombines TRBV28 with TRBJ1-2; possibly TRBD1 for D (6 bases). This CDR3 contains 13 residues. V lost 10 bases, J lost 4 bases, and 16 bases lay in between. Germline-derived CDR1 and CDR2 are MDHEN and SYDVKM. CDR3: CATPTGFGYGYTF. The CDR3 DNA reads TGTGCCACCCCAACAGGGTTTGGCTATGGCTACACCTTC.

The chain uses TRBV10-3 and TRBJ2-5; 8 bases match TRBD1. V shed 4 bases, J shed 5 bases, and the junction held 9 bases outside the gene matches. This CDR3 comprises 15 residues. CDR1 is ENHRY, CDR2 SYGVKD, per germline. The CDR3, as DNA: TGTGCCATCAGTGGGCAGGGGGCAAAGGGGGAGACCCAGTACTTC. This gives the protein CAISGQGAKGETQYF.

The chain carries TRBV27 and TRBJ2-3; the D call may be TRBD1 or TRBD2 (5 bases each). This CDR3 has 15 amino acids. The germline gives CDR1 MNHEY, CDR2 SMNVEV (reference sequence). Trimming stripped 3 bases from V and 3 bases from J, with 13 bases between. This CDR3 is CASSLLGVGTDTQYF. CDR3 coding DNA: TGTGCCAGCAGTTTGCTGGGGGTTGGGACAGATACGCAGTATTTT.

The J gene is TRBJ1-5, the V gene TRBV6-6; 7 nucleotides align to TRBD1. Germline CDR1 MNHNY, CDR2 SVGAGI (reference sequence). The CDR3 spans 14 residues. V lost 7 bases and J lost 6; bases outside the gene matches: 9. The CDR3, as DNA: TGTGCCAGCAACGCACTAGGGGGCCCTCAGCCCCAGCATTTT. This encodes CASNALGGPQPQHF.

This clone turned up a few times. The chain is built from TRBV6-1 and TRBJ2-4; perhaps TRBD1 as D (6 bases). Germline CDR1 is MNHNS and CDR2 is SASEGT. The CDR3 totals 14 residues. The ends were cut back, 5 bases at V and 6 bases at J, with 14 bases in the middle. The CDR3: CASSRTGSGNIQYF. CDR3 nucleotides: TGTGCCAGCAGTAGAACAGGGAGTGGAAACATTCAGTACTTC.

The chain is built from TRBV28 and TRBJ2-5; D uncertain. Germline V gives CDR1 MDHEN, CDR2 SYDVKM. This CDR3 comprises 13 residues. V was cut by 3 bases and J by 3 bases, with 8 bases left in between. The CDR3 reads CASSFYLEETQYF. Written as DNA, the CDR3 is TGTGCCAGCAGTTTCTATCTCGAAGAGACCCAGTACTTC.

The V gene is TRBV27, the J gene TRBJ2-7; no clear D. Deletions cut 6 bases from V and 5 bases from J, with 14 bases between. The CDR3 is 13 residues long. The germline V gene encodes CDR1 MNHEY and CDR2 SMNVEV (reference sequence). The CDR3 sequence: CASSKFTKDEQYF. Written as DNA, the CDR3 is TGTGCCAGCAGCAAGTTCACGAAAGACGAGCAGTACTTC.

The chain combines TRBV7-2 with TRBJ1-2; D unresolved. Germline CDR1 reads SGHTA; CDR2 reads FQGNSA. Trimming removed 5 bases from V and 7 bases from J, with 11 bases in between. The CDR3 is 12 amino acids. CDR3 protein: CASSQTTTGYTF. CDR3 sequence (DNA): TGTGCCAGCAGCCAGACGACAACTGGCTACACCTTC.

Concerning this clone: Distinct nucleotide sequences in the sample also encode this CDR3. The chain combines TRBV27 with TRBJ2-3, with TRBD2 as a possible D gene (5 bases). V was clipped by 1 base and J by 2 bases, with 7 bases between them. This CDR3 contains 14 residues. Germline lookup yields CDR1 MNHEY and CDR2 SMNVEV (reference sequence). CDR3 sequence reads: CASSLLANTDTQYF. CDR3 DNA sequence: TGTGCCAGCAGTTTATTAGCGAACACAGATACGCAGTATTTT.

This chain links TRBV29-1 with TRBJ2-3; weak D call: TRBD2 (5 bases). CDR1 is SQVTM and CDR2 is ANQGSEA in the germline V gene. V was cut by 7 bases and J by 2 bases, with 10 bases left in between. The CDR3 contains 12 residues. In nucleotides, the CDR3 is TGCAGCGCTGGACTGCACACAGATACGCAGTATTTT. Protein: CSAGLHTDTQYF.

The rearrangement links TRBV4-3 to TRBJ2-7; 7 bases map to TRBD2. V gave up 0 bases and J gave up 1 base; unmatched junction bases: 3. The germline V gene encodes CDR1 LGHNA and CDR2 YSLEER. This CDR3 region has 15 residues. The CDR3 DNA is TGCGCCAGCAGCCAAGACGGAGCGGGGTCCTACGAGCAGTACTTC. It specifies CASSQDGAGSYEQYF.

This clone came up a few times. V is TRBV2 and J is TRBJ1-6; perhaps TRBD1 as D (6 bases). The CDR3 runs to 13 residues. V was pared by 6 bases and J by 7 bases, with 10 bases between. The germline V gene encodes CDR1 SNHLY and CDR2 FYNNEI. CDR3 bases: TGTGCCAGCAGCCCACAGGGAAATTCACCCCTCCACTTT. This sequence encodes CASSPQGNSPLHF.

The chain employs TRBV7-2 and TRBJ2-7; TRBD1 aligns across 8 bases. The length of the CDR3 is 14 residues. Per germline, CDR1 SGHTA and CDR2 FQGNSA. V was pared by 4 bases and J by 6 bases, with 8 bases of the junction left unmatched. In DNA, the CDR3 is TGTGCCAGCAGCTACGGACAGGGACGGGGCGAGCAGTACTTC. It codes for CASSYGQGRGEQYF.

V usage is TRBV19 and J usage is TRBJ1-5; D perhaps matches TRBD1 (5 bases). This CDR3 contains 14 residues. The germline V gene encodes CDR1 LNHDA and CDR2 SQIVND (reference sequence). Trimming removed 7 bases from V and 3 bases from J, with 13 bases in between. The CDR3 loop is CASTFGGSNQPQHF. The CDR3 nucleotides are TGTGCCAGTACCTTCGGGGGTTCCAATCAGCCCCAGCATTTT. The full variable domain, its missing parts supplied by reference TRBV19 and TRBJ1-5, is DGGITQSPKYLFRKEGQNVTLSCEQNLNHDAMYWYRQDPGQGLRLIYYSQIVNDFQKGDIAEGYSVSREKKESFPLTVTSAQKNPTAFYLCASTFGGSNQPQHFGDGTRLSIL.

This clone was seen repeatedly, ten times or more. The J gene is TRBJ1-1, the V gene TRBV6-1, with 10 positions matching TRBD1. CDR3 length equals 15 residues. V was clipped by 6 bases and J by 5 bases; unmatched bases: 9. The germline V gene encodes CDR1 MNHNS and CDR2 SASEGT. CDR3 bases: TGTGCCAGCAGCCTTGGACCGGACAGGGGGACTGAAGCTTTCTTT. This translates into CASSLGPDRGTEAFF.

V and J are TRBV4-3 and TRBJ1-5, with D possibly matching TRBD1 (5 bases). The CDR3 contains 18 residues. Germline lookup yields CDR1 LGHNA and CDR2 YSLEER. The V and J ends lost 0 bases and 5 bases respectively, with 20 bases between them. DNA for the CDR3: TGCGCCAGCAGCCAAGATTATGGGGCAGGGTTTGTCTATCAGCCCCAGCATTTT. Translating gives CASSQDYGAGFVYQPQHF.

The CDR3 DNA sequence: TGTGCCAGCGGGACTAGCGGGAGGGAGCAGTACTTC. Protein: CASGTSGREQYF. The rearrangement links TRBV9 to TRBJ2-7; TRBD2 matches 15 bases. Looked up from germline, CDR1 is SGDLS and CDR2 is YYNGEE. V shed 7 bases and J 7 bases; nucleotides not matched to a gene: 0. The CDR3 runs to 12 residues. Looking up the rest from reference TRBV9 and TRBJ2-7 gives the full variable domain: DSGVTQTPKHLITATGQRVTLRCSPRSGDLSVYWYQQSLDQGLQFLIQYYNGEERAKGNILERFSAQQFPDLHSELNLSSLELGDSALYFCASGTSGREQYFGPGTRLTVT.

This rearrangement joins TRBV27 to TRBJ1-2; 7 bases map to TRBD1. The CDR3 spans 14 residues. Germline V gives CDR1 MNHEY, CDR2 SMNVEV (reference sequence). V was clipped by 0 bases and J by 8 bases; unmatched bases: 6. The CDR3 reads CASSLSTGVLGYTF. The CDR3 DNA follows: TGTGCCAGCAGTTTATCTACAGGGGTACTGGGCTACACCTTC.

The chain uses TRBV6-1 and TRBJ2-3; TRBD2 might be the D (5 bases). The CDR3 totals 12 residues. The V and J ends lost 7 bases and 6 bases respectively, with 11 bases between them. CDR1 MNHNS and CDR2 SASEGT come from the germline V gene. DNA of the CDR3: TGTGCCAGCATCGTACCGGGGGATACGCAGTATTTT. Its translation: CASIVPGDTQYF.

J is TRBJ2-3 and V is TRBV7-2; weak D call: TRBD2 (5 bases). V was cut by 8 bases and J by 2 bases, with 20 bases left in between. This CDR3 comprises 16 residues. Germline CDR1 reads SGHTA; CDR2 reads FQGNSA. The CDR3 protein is CASQEVGSVYTDTQYF. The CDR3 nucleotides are TGTGCCAGCCAAGAAGTGGGTAGCGTCTACACAGATACGCAGTATTTT.

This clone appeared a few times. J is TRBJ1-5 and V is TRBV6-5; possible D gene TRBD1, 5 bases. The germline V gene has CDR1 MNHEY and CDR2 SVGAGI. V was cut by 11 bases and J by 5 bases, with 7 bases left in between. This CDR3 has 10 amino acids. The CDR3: CASGDQPQHF. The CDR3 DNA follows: TGTGCCTCGGGGGATCAGCCCCAGCATTTT.

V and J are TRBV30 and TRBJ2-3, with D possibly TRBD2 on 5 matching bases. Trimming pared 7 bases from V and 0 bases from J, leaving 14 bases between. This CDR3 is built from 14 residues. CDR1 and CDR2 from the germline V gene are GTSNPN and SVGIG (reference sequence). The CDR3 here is CASVDGDSTDTQYF. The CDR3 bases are TGTGCCTCGGTCGACGGGGATAGCACAGATACGCAGTATTTT.

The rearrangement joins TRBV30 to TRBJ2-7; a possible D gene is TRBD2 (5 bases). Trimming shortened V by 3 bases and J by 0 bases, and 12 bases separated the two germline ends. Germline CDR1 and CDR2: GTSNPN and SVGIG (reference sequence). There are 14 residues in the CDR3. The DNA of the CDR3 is TGTGCCTGGAGGACCTCGGCGGGCTCCTACGAGCAGTACTTC. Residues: CAWRTSAGSYEQYF.

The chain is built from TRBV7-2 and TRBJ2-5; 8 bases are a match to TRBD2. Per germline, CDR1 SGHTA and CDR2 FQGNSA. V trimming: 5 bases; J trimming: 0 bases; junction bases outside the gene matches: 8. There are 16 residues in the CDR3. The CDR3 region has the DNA TGTGCCAGCAGCCTCGTTAGCGGGGCGGACCAAGAGACCCAGTACTTC. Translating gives CASSLVSGADQETQYF. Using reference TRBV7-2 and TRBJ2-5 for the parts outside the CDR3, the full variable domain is GAGVSQSPSNKVTEKGKDVELRCDPISGHTALYWYRQSLGQGLEFLIYFQGNSAPDKSGLPSDRFSAERTGGSVSTLTIQRTQQEDSAVYLCASSLVSGADQETQYFGPGTRLLVL.

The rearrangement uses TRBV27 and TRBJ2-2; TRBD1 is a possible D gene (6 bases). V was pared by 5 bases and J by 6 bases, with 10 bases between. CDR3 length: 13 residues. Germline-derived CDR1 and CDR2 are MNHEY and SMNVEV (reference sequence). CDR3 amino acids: CASSPHRAGELFF. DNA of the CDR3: TGTGCCAGCAGTCCACACAGGGCCGGGGAGCTGTTTTTT.

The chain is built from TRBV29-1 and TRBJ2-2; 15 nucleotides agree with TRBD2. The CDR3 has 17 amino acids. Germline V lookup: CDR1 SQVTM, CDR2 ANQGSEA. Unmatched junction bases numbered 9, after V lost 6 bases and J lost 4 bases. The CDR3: CSVRRTSGRAGTGELFF. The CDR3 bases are TGCAGCGTCCGCAGGACTAGCGGGAGGGCCGGCACCGGGGAGCTGTTTTTT.